This T cell receptor (beta chain) originates from a study of blood T cell dynamics during melanoma immunotherapy. The overall study: Patients with metastatic melanoma got pembrolizumab or nivolumab-ipilimumab as first-line care. Broader study findings: It remained unknown if the driving T cell clones were melanoma-specific.

Some clones are missing from TCRdb's copy, which holds only in-frame ones; the method was immunoSEQ multiplex PCR. This sample carries some 15,000 clones, roughly nine tenths of them seen once, and the ten largest clones take about 2%. With respect to this clone: Its target is not known.

The CDR3 sequence is 14 residues long. Trimming shortened V by 7 bases and J by 0 bases, and 13 bases separated the two germline ends. CDR1 SGDLS and CDR2 YYNGEE come from the germline V gene. Documented time point: pre-treatment baseline. Sampling occurred pretreatment (T0) and at week 3 (W3), after cycle one of checkpoint blockade. Source: blood, taken from a patient treated with checkpoint blockade. This chain links TRBV9 with TRBJ1-2, with D possibly being TRBD1 (5 bases). This TCR was recovered from a human donor with melanoma. The CDR3 DNA reads TGTGCCAGCGTCGGGGGACGTGCTAACTATGGCTACACCTTC. It translates to CASVGGRANYGYTF.